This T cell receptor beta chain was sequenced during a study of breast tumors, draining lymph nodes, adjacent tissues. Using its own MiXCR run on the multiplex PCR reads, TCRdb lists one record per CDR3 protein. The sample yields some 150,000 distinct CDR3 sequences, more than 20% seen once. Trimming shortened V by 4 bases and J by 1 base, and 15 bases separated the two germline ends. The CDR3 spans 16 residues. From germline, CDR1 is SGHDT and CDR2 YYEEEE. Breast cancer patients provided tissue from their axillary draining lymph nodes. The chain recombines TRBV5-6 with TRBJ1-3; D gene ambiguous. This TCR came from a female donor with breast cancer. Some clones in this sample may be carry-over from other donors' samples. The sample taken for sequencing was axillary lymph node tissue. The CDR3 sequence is CASSLTAGPSGNTIYF. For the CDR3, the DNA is TGTGCCAGCAGCCTGACGGCCGGGCCGTCTGGAAACACCATATATTTT. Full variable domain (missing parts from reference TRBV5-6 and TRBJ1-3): DAGVTQSPTHLIKTRGQQVTLRCSPKSGHDTVSWYQQALGQGPQFIFQYYEEEERQRGNFPDRFSGHQFPNYSSELNVNALLLGDSALYLCASSLTAGPSGNTIYFGEGSWLTVV.